The clone carrying this TCR beta chain was counted between two and nine times. The antigen remains unidentified. The sample originates from a study of cytomegalovirus exposure and HLA in healthy donors. The study's findings and limits: The study listed under 200 cytomegalovirus-associated TCR beta chains.

PCR employed 60 Vbeta and 13 Jbeta primers. Measured with immunoSEQ multiplex PCR; TCRdb has only the in-frame clones, and not every one. The table shows roughly 110,000 clones, with approximately 76% occurring only once. Sequences were obtained from PBMCs. This TCR was recovered from a man younger than 35 in good health and CMV-seronegative.

The CDR3 sequence: CASSQDQSGGHNEQFF. In DNA, the CDR3 is TGCGCCAGCAGCCAAGATCAGAGCGGGGGCCACAATGAGCAGTTCTTC. J is TRBJ2-1 and V is TRBV4-3, with 8 bases identical to TRBD2. The CDR3 contains 16 residues. The V gene end was trimmed by 0 bases and the J gene end by 5 bases; junction bases not matched to a gene: 6. From germline, CDR1 is LGHNA and CDR2 YSLEER.